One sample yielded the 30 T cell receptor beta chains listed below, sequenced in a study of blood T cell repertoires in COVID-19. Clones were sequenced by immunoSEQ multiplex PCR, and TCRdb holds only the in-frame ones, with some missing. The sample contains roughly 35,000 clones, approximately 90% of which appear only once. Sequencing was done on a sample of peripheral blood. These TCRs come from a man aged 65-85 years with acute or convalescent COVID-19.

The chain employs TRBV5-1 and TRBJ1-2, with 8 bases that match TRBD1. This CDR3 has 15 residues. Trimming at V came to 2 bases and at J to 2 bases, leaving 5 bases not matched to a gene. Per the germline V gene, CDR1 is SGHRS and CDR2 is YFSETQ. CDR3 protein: CASSFSTGDNYGYTF. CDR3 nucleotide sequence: TGCGCCAGCAGCTTTTCGACAGGGGACAACTATGGCTACACCTTC. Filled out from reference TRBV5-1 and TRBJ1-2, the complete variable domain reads KAGVTQTPRYLIKTRGQQVTLSCSPISGHRSVSWYQQTPGQGLQFLFEYFSETQRNKGNFPGRFSGRQFSNSRSEMNVSTLELGDSALYLCASSFSTGDNYGYTFGSGTRLTVV.

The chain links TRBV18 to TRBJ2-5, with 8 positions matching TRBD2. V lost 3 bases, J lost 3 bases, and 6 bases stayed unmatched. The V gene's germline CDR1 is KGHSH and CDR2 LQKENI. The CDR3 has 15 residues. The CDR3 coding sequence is TGTGCCAGCTCACCGGGCTCAGCGGGAGAAGAGACCCAGTACTTC. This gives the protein CASSPGSAGEETQYF.

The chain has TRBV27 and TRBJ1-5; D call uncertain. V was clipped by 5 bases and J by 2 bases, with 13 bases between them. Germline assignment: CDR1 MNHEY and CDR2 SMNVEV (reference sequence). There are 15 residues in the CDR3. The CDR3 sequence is CASSPLPAGNQPQHF. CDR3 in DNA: TGTGCCAGCAGTCCCCTCCCAGCGGGCAATCAGCCCCAGCATTTT.

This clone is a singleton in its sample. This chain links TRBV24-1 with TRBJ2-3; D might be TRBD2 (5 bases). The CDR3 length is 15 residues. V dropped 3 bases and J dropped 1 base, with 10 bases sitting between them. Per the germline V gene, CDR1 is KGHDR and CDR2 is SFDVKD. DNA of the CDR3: TGTGCCACCAGTGATACGAGGGTGGGCACAGATACGCAGTATTTT. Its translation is CATSDTRVGTDTQYF.

The CDR3, as DNA: TGTGCCATCAGTGCTCCGGATTTTCTAGCAGGTGGAAACACCATATATTTT. It encodes CAISAPDFLAGGNTIYF. This chain connects TRBV10-3 to TRBJ1-3; D gene uncertain. V shed 4 bases and J shed 3 bases, with 19 bases lying between them. The germline V gene has CDR1 ENHRY and CDR2 SYGVKD. This CDR3 contains 17 residues.

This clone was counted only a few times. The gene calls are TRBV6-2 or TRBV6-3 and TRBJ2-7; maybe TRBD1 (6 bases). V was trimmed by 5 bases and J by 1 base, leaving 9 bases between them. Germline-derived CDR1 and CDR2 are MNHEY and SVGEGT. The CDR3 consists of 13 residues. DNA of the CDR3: TGTGCCAGCAGTCACGGACAGTCCTACGAGCAGTACTTC. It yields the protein CASSHGQSYEQYF.

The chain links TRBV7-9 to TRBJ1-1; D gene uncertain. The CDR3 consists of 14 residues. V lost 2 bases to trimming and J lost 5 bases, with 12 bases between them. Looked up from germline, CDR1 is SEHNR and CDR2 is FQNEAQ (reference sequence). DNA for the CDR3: TGTGCCAGCAGCTTATTATTTCGGGGAACTGAAGCTTTCTTT. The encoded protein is CASSLLFRGTEAFF.

Written as DNA, the CDR3 is TGCGCCAGCAGCTTAGGAGGAAGTATTAAACATCGGACTGAAGCTTTCTTT. This codes for CASSLGGSIKHRTEAFF. The chain joins TRBV5-1 to TRBJ1-1; D unresolved. Per germline, CDR1 SGHRS and CDR2 YFSETQ. V dropped 2 bases and J dropped 5 bases, with 22 bases sitting between them. The CDR3 extends over 17 amino acids.

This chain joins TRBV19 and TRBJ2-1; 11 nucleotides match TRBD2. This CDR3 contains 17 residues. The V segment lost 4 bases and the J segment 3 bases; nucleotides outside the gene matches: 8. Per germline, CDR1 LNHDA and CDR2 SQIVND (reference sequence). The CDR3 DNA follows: TGTGCCAGTAGTACCGTTCGGACTAGCGGGTTCTACAATGAGCAGTTCTTC. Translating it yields CASSTVRTSGFYNEQFF.

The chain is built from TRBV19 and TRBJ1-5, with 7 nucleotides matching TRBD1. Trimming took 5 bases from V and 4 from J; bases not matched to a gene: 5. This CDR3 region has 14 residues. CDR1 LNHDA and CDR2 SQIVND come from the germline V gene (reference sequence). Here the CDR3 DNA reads TGTGCCAGTAGTCCACAGGGGAGGAATCAGCCCCAGCATTTT. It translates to CASSPQGRNQPQHF.

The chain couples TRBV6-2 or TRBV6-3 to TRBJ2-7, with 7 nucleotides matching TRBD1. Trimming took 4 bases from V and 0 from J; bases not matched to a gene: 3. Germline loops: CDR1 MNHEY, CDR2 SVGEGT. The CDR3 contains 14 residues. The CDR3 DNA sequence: TGTGCCAGCAGTTCGACAGGGTCCTCCTACGAGCAGTACTTC. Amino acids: CASSSTGSSYEQYF.

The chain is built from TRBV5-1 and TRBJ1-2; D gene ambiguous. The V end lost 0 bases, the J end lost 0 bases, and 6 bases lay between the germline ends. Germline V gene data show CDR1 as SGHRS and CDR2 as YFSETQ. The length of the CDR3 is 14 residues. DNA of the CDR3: TGCGCCAGCAGCTTGGCTCCCTCTAACTATGGCTACACCTTC. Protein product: CASSLAPSNYGYTF.

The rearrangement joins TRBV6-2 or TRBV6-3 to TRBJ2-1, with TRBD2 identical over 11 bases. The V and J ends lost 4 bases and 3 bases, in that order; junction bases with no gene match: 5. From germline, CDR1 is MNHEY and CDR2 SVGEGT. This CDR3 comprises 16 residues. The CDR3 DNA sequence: TGTGCCAGCAGTTCCTGGGGACTAGCGGACTACAATGAGCAGTTCTTC. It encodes CASSSWGLADYNEQFF.

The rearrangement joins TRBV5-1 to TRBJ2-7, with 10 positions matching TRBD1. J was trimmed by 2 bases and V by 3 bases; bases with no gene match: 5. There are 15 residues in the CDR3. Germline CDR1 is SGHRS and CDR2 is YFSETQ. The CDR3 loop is CASSSTGTGAYEQYF. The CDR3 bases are TGCGCCAGCAGCTCTACCGGGACAGGGGCCTACGAGCAGTACTTC. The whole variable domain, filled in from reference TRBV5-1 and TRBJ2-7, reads KAGVTQTPRYLIKTRGQQVTLSCSPISGHRSVSWYQQTPGQGLQFLFEYFSETQRNKGNFPGRFSGRQFSNSRSEMNVSTLELGDSALYLCASSSTGTGAYEQYFGPGTRLTVT.

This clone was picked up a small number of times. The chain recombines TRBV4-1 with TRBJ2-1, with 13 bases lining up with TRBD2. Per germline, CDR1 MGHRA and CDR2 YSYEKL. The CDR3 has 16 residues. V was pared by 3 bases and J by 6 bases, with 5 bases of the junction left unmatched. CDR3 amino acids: CASSQGGTSGTNEQFF. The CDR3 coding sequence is TGCGCCAGCAGCCAGGGAGGGACTAGCGGGACCAATGAGCAGTTCTTC.

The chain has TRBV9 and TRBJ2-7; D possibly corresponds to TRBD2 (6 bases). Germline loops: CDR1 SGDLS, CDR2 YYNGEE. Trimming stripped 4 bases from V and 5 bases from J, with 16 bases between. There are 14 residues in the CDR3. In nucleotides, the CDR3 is TGTGCCAGCAGCCCCTCTAGCGCGCTGAACGAGCAGTACTTC. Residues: CASSPSSALNEQYF.

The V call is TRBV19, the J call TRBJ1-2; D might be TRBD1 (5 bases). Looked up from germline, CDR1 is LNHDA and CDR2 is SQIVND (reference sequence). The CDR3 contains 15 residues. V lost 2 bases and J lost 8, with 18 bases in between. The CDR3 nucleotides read TGTGCCAGTAGTATACGACAGCCTAGGGGTGCAGGCTACACCTTC. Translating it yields CASSIRQPRGAGYTF.

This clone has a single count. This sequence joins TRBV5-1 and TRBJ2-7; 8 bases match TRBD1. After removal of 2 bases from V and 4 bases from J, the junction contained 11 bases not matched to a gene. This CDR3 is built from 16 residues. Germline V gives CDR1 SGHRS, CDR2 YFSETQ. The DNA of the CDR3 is TGCGCCAGCAGCTTACTATTGGGACAGGAGTTATACGAGCAGTACTTC. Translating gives CASSLLLGQELYEQYF.

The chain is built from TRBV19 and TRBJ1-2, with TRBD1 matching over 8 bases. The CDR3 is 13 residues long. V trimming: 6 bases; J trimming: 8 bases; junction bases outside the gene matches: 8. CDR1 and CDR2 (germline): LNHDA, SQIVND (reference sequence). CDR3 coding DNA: TGTGCCAGTAGGCCGACAGGGGAGGTCGGCTACACCTTC. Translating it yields CASRPTGEVGYTF.

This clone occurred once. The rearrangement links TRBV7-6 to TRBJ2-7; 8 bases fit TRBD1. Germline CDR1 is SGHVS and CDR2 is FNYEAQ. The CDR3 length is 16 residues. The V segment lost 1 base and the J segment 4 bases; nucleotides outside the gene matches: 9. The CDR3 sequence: CASSLVDRGGEYEQYF. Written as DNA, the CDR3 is TGTGCCAGCAGCTTAGTCGACAGGGGTGGAGAATACGAGCAGTACTTC.

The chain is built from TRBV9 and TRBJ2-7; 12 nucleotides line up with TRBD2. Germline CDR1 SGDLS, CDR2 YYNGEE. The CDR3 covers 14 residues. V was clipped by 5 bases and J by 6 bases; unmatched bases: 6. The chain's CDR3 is CASSRLAGGAEQYF. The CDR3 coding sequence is TGTGCCAGCAGTAGGCTAGCGGGAGGGGCCGAGCAGTACTTC. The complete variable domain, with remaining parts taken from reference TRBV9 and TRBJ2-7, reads DSGVTQTPKHLITATGQRVTLRCSPRSGDLSVYWYQQSLDQGLQFLIQYYNGEERAKGNILERFSAQQFPDLHSELNLSSLELGDSALYFCASSRLAGGAEQYFGPGTRLTVT.

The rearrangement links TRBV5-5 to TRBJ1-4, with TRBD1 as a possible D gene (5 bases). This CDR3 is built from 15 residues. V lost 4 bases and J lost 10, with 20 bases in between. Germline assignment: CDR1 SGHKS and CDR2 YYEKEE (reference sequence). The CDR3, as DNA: TGTGCCAGCAGCACGGGCGGGGACCCTGGAGGAAAACTGTTTTTT. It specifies CASSTGGDPGGKLFF.

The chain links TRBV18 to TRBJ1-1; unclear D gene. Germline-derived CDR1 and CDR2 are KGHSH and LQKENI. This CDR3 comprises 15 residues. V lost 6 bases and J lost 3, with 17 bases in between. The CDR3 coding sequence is TGTGCCAGCTCCCTGTCAACGGTGAAAGACACTGAAGCTTTCTTT. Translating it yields CASSLSTVKDTEAFF. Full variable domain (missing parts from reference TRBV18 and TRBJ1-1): NAGVMQNPRHLVRRRGQEARLRCSPMKGHSHVYWYRQLPEEGLKFMVYLQKENIIDESGMPKERFSAEFPKEGPSILRIQQVVRGDSAAYFCASSLSTVKDTEAFFGQGTRLTVV.

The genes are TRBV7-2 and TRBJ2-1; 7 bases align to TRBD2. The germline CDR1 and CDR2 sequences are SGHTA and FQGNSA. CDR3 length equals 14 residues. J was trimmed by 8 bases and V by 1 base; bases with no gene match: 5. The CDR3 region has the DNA TGTGCCAGCAGCTTAGGGGGGGGAGCCTATGAGCAGTTCTTC. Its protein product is CASSLGGGAYEQFF.

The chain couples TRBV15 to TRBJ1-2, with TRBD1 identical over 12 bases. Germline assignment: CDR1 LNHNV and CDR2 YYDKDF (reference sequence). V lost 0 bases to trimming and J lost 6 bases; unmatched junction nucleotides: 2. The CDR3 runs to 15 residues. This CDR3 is CATSRDRDRGHGYTF. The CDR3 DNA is TGTGCCACCAGCAGAGATCGGGACAGGGGGCATGGCTACACCTTC.

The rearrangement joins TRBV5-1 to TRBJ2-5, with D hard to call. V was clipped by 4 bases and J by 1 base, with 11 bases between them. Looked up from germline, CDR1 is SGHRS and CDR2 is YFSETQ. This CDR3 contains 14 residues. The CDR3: CASSPGGIQETQYF. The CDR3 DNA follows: TGCGCCAGCAGCCCCGGCGGAATCCAAGAGACCCAGTACTTC.

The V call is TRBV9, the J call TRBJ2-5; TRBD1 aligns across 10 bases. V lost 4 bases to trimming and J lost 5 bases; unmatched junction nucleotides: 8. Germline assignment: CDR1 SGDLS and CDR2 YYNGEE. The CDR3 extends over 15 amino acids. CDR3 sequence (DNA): TGTGCCAGCAGCATCGGGACAGGGGCTGGGGAGACCCAGTACTTC. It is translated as CASSIGTGAGETQYF. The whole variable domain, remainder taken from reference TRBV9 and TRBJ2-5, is DSGVTQTPKHLITATGQRVTLRCSPRSGDLSVYWYQQSLDQGLQFLIQYYNGEERAKGNILERFSAQQFPDLHSELNLSSLELGDSALYFCASSIGTGAGETQYFGPGTRLLVL.

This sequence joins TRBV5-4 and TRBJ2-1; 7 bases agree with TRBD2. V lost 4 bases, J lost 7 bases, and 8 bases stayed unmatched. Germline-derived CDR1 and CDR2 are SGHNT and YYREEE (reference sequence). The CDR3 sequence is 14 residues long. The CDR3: CASSTRDYLNEQFF. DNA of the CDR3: TGTGCCAGCAGCACTCGGGACTACCTAAATGAGCAGTTCTTC.

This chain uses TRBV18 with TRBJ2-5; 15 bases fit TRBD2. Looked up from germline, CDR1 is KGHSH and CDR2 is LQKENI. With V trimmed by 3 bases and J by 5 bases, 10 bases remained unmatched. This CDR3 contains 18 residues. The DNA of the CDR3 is TGTGCCAGCTCACCCCGAGGACTAGCGGGAGGGCCGTTCGAGACCCAGTACTTC. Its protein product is CASSPRGLAGGPFETQYF.

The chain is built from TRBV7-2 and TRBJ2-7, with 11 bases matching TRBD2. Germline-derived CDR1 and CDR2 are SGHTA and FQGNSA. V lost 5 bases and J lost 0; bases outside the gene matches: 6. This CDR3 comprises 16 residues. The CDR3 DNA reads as TGTGCCAGCAGCGCCCGAACTAGCGGGAGCTCCTACGAGCAGTACTTC. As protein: CASSARTSGSSYEQYF.